The entry below gives a single TCR beta chain sequence along with its context. Sample-barcoded 5' priming and a J-beta primer mix drove a second PCR of roughly 6 to 12 cycles. One entry per CDR3 protein, called by TCRdb with MiXCR from the 5' RACE reads. The top ten hold about 21% of the sample, which has around 2 million distinct CDR3 sequences, more than 35% seen once. This sample was included in a study of blood T cells in healthy people across ages. The CDR3 is 16 amino acids. The junction had 6 bases not matched to a gene; V was cut back by 0 bases and J by 2 bases. From germline, CDR1 is SGHRS and CDR2 YFSETQ.

The receptor was isolated from a human donor in good health. The chain employs TRBV5-1 and TRBJ2-3; TRBD1 aligns across 7 bases. The sequenced material came from blood. The CDR3 here is CASSLDKGAFTDTQYF. The CDR3 coding sequence is TGCGCCAGCAGCTTGGACAAGGGGGCCTTCACAGATACGCAGTATTTT.